The 26 T cell receptor beta chains below were found in one sample sequenced in a study of blood T cell repertoires in COVID-19. Profiled with immunoSEQ multiplex PCR; TCRdb holds only in-frame clones, not every one. The sample has under 200,000 clones; approximately 86% are singletons. Sequenced: peripheral blood. Receptor source: a man aged 55 to 70 with COVID-19, enrolled during active disease.

The chain couples TRBV6-5 to TRBJ1-2; a possible D gene is TRBD1 (6 bases). V shed 6 bases and J shed 4 bases, with 18 bases lying between them. This CDR3 has 15 residues. The germline V gene encodes CDR1 MNHEY and CDR2 SVGAGI. This CDR3 reads CASRSRGRGSYGYTF. The CDR3 bases are TGTGCCAGCAGAAGTCGAGGCAGGGGTTCCTATGGCTACACCTTC.

This chain links TRBV15 with TRBJ1-5; 8 bases fit TRBD1. Germline values: CDR1 LNHNV, CDR2 YYDKDF (reference sequence). Trimming at V came to 4 bases and at J to 4 bases, leaving 6 bases not matched to a gene. The CDR3 sequence is 15 residues long. The CDR3 sequence is CATSKDRGKNQPQHF. The CDR3 DNA is TGTGCCACCAGCAAAGACAGGGGAAAAAATCAGCCCCAGCATTTT.

V gene TRBV3-1 (or the pseudogene TRBV3-2) combines with J gene TRBJ2-1, with 11 bases that match TRBD2. Germline CDR1 reads LGHDT; CDR2 reads YNNKEL (reference sequence). CDR3 length: 14 residues. V shed 4 bases, J shed 9 bases, and the junction held 5 bases outside the gene matches. CDR3 DNA: TGTGCCAGCAGCCCCTTGGGACTAGCGGCTGAGCAGTTCTTC. Translated, it gives CASSPLGLAAEQFF.

The rearrangement joins TRBV29-1 to TRBJ1-1; D is uncertain. V was pared by 7 bases and J by 3 bases, with 12 bases between. The CDR3 is 12 amino acids. The germline V gene has CDR1 SQVTM and CDR2 ANQGSEA. DNA for the CDR3: TGCAGCGCCCGCATACTAGACACTGAAGCTTTCTTT. It specifies CSARILDTEAFF. The whole variable domain, filled in from reference TRBV29-1 and TRBJ1-1, reads SAVISQKPSRDICQRGTSLTIQCQVDSQVTMMFWYRQQPGQSLTLIATANQGSEATYESGFVIDKFPISRPNLTFSTLTVSNMSPEDSSIYLCSARILDTEAFFGQGTRLTVV.

The J gene is TRBJ2-5, the V gene TRBV7-2; a weak D match, TRBD2 (5 bases). This CDR3 region has 13 residues. V lost 4 bases and J lost 1, with 7 bases in between. CDR1 SGHTA and CDR2 FQGNSA come from the germline V gene. The CDR3 DNA reads TGTGCCAGCAGCTCGCGGGTCCAAGAGACCCAGTACTTC. Its translation is CASSSRVQETQYF.

V usage is TRBV4-1 and J usage is TRBJ1-6; 9 bases match TRBD1. The trim removed 4 bases at V and 10 bases at J, leaving 11 bases unmatched. The CDR3 consists of 16 residues. The germline V gene has CDR1 MGHRA and CDR2 YSYEKL. The CDR3 region is CASSLTGDRVGSPLHF. The CDR3 nucleotides read TGCGCCAGCAGCCTCACCGGGGACAGGGTTGGGTCACCCCTCCACTTT.

The chain employs TRBV11-2 and TRBJ1-2, with D uncertain. V was cut by 4 bases and J by 7 bases, with 13 bases left in between. Looked up from germline, CDR1 is SGHAT and CDR2 is FQNNGV. The CDR3 runs to 13 residues. CDR3 sequence reads: CASSSRGLGGYTF. The CDR3 DNA follows: TGTGCCAGCAGCTCGCGAGGGTTAGGTGGCTACACCTTC. Based on the CDR3 plus reference TRBV11-2 and TRBJ1-2, the full variable domain is EAGVAQSPRYKIIEKRQSVAFWCNPISGHATLYWYQQILGQGPKLLIQFQNNGVVDDSQLPKDRFSAERLKGVDSTLKIQPAKLEDSAVYLCASSSRGLGGYTFGSGTRLTVV.

The genes are TRBV5-8 and TRBJ1-4, with D maybe TRBD1 (6 bases). Germline-derived CDR1 and CDR2 are SGHTS and YDEGEE. The CDR3 contains 14 residues. Trimming pared 0 bases from V and 4 bases from J, leaving 7 bases between. This CDR3 is CASSLVQGNEKLFF. The CDR3 nucleotides read TGTGCCAGCAGCTTGGTACAGGGTAATGAAAAACTGTTTTTT.

The genes are TRBV7-2 and TRBJ1-5; no clear D gene. Trimming removed 5 bases at V and 4 bases at J, with 15 bases between. Germline V gene sequence: CDR1 SGHTA, CDR2 FQGNSA. CDR3 length: 15 residues. The CDR3, as DNA: TGTGCCAGCAGCCTGATAGCTTTTGGGAATCAGCCCCAGCATTTT. Its protein is CASSLIAFGNQPQHF.

V is TRBV19 and J is TRBJ2-1, with D possibly being TRBD1 (6 bases). The V gene's germline CDR1 is LNHDA and CDR2 SQIVND (reference sequence). This CDR3 region has 13 residues. V lost 9 bases and J lost 7, with 16 bases in between. This CDR3 is CASARTATNEQFF. The CDR3 nucleotides are TGTGCCAGCGCTAGGACAGCAACTAATGAGCAGTTCTTC.

This clone was recorded only once. The rearrangement links TRBV28 to TRBJ2-2, with TRBD2 matching over 11 bases. There are 15 residues in the CDR3. CDR1 and CDR2 (germline): MDHEN, SYDVKM. V lost 5 bases and J lost 7; bases outside the gene matches: 6. The CDR3 bases are TGTGCCAGCAGTGGTAGCGGGGGGGTTTACGGGGAGCTGTTTTTT. As protein: CASSGSGGVYGELFF.

This chain uses TRBV18 with TRBJ2-1; 7 bases map to TRBD2. CDR1 KGHSH and CDR2 LQKENI come from the germline V gene. Trimming removed 3 bases from V and 0 bases from J; junction bases left unmatched: 5. This CDR3 has 16 residues. The chain's CDR3 is CASSPQPSGSYNEQFF. The DNA of the CDR3 is TGTGCCAGCTCACCCCAACCTAGCGGCTCCTACAATGAGCAGTTCTTC. Combining the CDR3 with reference TRBV18 and TRBJ2-1 gives the whole variable domain NAGVMQNPRHLVRRRGQEARLRCSPMKGHSHVYWYRQLPEEGLKFMVYLQKENIIDESGMPKERFSAEFPKEGPSILRIQQVVRGDSAAYFCASSPQPSGSYNEQFFGPGTRLTVL.

The V call is TRBV6-5, the J call TRBJ1-1; D is perhaps TRBD1 (5 bases). Trimming took off 0 bases at V and 8 bases at J, with 16 bases between the two ends. Germline CDR1 is MNHEY and CDR2 is SVGAGI. CDR3 length: 15 residues. CDR3 residues: CASSYSIRQGREAFF. The DNA of the CDR3 is TGTGCCAGCAGTTACTCGATCCGCCAGGGAAGAGAAGCTTTCTTT.

The chain has TRBV12-3 or TRBV12-4 and TRBJ1-5; TRBD1 matches at 7 bases. The length of the CDR3 is 12 residues. Trimming removed 11 bases from V and 4 bases from J; junction bases left unmatched: 5. CDR3 in amino acids: CASGTANQPQHF. CDR3 nucleotide sequence: TGTGCCTCTGGGACAGCAAATCAGCCCCAGCATTTT.

The rearrangement uses TRBV3-1 (or the pseudogene TRBV3-2) and TRBJ2-7, with D perhaps matching TRBD2 (5 bases). Germline V CDR1 and CDR2: LGHDT, YNNKEL (reference sequence). The CDR3 covers 13 residues. The germline V and J ends were trimmed by 1 base and 7 bases, with 11 bases remaining between them. CDR3 loop: CASSQVRGLEQYF. In nucleotides, the CDR3 is TGTGCCAGCAGCCAAGTCCGCGGGTTGGAGCAGTACTTC.

The chain combines TRBV18 with TRBJ2-3; 10 positions match TRBD2. J gave up 4 bases and V 1 base, and 5 bases lay outside the gene matches. The CDR3 runs 16 residues. CDR1 and CDR2 from the germline V gene are KGHSH and LQKENI. CDR3 in amino acids: CASSPLLAGVSDTQYF. DNA of the CDR3: TGTGCCAGCTCACCACTCCTAGCGGGAGTTTCAGATACGCAGTATTTT.

The chain links TRBV4-1 to TRBJ2-7, with TRBD2 identical over 12 bases. The CDR3 sequence is 15 residues long. The V and J ends lost 2 bases and 4 bases, in that order; junction bases with no gene match: 3. Germline V lookup: CDR1 MGHRA, CDR2 YSYEKL. CDR3 DNA sequence: TGCGCCAGCAGCCAACCGACTAGCGGGAGATACGAGCAGTACTTC. It translates to CASSQPTSGRYEQYF.

The J gene is TRBJ1-2, the V gene TRBV6-2 or TRBV6-3; 8 bases are shared with TRBD1. The length of the CDR3 is 18 residues. Germline V CDR1 and CDR2: MNHEY, SVGEGT. V gave up 0 bases and J gave up 0 bases; unmatched junction bases: 9. The CDR3 DNA is TGTGCCAGCAGTTACTCGAACAGGGGGACCTCCTCTAACTATGGCTACACCTTC. It yields the protein CASSYSNRGTSSNYGYTF.

V gene TRBV30 combines with J gene TRBJ1-2; D not resolved. The V end lost 3 bases, the J end lost 4 bases, and 12 bases lay between the germline ends. The CDR3 is made up of 13 amino acids. Germline lookup yields CDR1 GTSNPN and CDR2 SVGIG (reference sequence). CDR3 sequence (DNA): TGTGCCTGGAGAGCTACAGCTTCCTATGGCTACACCTTC. Residues: CAWRATASYGYTF.

The chain recombines TRBV5-5 with TRBJ2-5; D is unclear. The germline V gene has CDR1 SGHKS and CDR2 YYEKEE (reference sequence). The CDR3 length is 12 residues. Trimming removed 2 bases at V and 5 bases at J, with 7 bases between. CDR3 DNA: TGTGCCAGCAGCTTCAGATTCGAGACCCAGTACTTC. This sequence encodes CASSFRFETQYF.

Here the CDR3 DNA reads TGTGCCAGCAGCTTTTGGGCCCCCGGGAGAGGAGAGACCCAGTACTTC. This codes for CASSFWAPGRGETQYF. The rearrangement uses TRBV7-9 and TRBJ2-5; D might be TRBD2 (6 bases). CDR3 size: 16 residues. Germline V CDR1 and CDR2: SEHNR, FQNEAQ (reference sequence). The germline V and J ends were trimmed by 3 bases and 4 bases, with 18 bases remaining between them.

V gene TRBV2 combines with J gene TRBJ2-6, with 8 bases identical to TRBD1. CDR1 is SNHLY and CDR2 is FYNNEI in the germline V gene. There are 16 residues in the CDR3. The V segment lost 5 bases and the J segment 4 bases; nucleotides outside the gene matches: 7. As DNA, the CDR3 is TGTGCCAGCAGTCCTCAGGGGGCGCCAGGGGCCAACGTCCTGACTTTC. Encoded protein: CASSPQGAPGANVLTF.

This clone appeared a single time. The chain is built from TRBV6-5 and TRBJ2-5, with a tentative D call TRBD1 (8 bases). The germline V gene has CDR1 MNHEY and CDR2 SVGAGI. Trimming removed 6 bases from V and 5 bases from J, with 19 bases in between. This CDR3 has 15 residues. In nucleotides, the CDR3 is TGTGCCAGCAGCCTCGGACAGGGAGGGGGGGAGACCCAGTACTTC. It codes for CASSLGQGGGETQYF.

CDR3 nucleotide sequence: TGTGCCAGCAGGGGCCAGGGTGGCTATGGCTACACCTTC. Translating gives CASRGQGGYGYTF. V usage is TRBV6-4 and J usage is TRBJ1-2; TRBD1 might be the D (5 bases). Per the germline V gene, CDR1 is MRHNA and CDR2 is SNTAGT. Trimming took 6 bases from V and 4 from J, leaving 12 bases between them. The CDR3 covers 13 residues.

V and J are TRBV18 and TRBJ2-5; 10 bases map to TRBD2. The V gene's germline CDR1 is KGHSH and CDR2 LQKENI. The CDR3 has 16 residues. V dropped 4 bases and J dropped 5; count of bases not matched to a gene: 10. The CDR3 loop is CASSLGLAELGETQYF. The CDR3 DNA reads TGTGCCAGCTCACTCGGACTAGCGGAGCTTGGGGAGACCCAGTACTTC.

The chain links TRBV3-1 (or the pseudogene TRBV3-2) to TRBJ1-3; 8 bases are a match to TRBD1. CDR1 is LGHDT and CDR2 is YNNKEL in the germline V gene (reference sequence). This CDR3 spans 20 amino acids. The ends lost 3 bases at V and 2 bases at J; junction bases unmatched: 18. DNA of the CDR3: TGTGCCAGCAGCCATAGCTCCGGGACAGGCAGACCTAGGGCTGGAAACACCATATATTTT. It yields the protein CASSHSSGTGRPRAGNTIYF.